These T cell receptor beta chains were read from a single sample in a study of regulatory T cells in long-lasting Graves disease. TCRdb reanalysed the multiplex PCR reads using MiXCR and keeps one entry per CDR3 protein. The sample yields around 360,000 distinct CDR3 sequences, around 15% seen once. These data were likewise used in another study, on T cells in Graves' hyperthyroidism and ophthalmopathy.

Here the sequenced sample was peripheral blood mononuclear cells (PBMCs), taken at new diagnosis, from a patient treated with antithyroid drugs. The receptors come from a woman between 18 and 29 years old with Graves disease. The CDR3 runs from the conserved cysteine through the conserved F or W. The D gene is left open where the match is weak. Clone sizes are shown as once, few, many, or a class for an expanded clone.

clone_size j_call d_call v_call cdr3_nt cdr3_aa
many TRBJ2-7 . TRBV6-1 TGTGCCAGCAGTCCCCGGACACAGTCCTACGAGCAGTACTTC CASSPRTQSYEQYF
many TRBJ2-7 TRBD1 TRBV27 TGTGCCAGCATCAAGACCGGGACAGCAACCTACGAGCAGTACTTC CASIKTGTATYEQYF
many TRBJ2-1 TRBD1 TRBV28 TGTGCCAGCAGGGGGGACAGCAGCTTTTACAATGAGCAGTTCTTC CASRGDSSFYNEQFF
few TRBJ2-7 . TRBV29-1 TGCAGCGCCGGAGGGGGCCTCGGCTTCTACGAGCAGTACTTC CSAGGGLGFYEQYF
medium-sized TRBJ1-2 TRBD1 TRBV30 TGTGCCTCGACCGGGACAGGGGCCTGGAACTATGGCTACACCTTC CASTGTGAWNYGYTF
many TRBJ2-7 . TRBV3-1 TGTGCCAGCGGTCGGGTGGAATACGAGCAGTACTTC CASGRVEYEQYF
many TRBJ2-1 . TRBV7-9 TGTGCCAGCAGCCCAACGGGAGTTCCAGACAATGAGCAGTTCTTC CASSPTGVPDNEQFF
many TRBJ1-1 TRBD1 TRBV7-9 TGTGCCAGCAGCTCCTACTTAGCGGACAGGGGAGGTACTGAAGCTTTCTTT CASSSYLADRGGTEAFF
many TRBJ2-2 TRBD1 TRBV24-1 TGTGCCACCAGTGATTCCGGGACAGGGGTCCACCGGGAGCTGTTTTTT CATSDSGTGVHRELFF
many TRBJ1-3 . TRBV28 TGTGCCAGCAGTTTGCGGGAAGGGAGAAACACCATATATTTT CASSLREGRNTIYF
many TRBJ2-1 TRBD1 TRBV30 TGTGCCTGGAGCCGGGACAGGGCAACTTCATACAATGAGCAGTTCTTC CAWSRDRATSYNEQFF